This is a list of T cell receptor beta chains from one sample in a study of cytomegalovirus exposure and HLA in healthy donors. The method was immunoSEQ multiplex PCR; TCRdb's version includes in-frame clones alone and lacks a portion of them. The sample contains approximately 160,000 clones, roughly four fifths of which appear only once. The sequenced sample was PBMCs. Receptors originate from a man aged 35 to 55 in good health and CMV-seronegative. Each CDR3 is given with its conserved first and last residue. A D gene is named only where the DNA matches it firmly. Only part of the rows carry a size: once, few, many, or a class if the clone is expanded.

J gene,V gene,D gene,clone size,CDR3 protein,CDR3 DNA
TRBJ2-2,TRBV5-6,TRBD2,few,CASSSRTSGTVGELFF,TGTGCCAGCAGCTCCCGGACTAGCGGGACGGTCGGGGAGCTGTTTTTT
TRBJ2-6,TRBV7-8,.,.,CASSLARRQAGANVLTF,TGTGCCAGCAGCTTAGCACGGAGACAGGCTGGGGCCAACGTCCTGACTTTC
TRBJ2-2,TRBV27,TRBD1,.,CASRGQGHTGELFF,TGTGCCAGTCGCGGACAGGGGCACACCGGGGAGCTGTTTTTT
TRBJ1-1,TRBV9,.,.,CASSVKQMNTEAFF,TGTGCCAGCAGCGTTAAACAGATGAACACTGAAGCTTTCTTT
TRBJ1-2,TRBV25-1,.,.,CASSENSLNYGYTF,TGTGCCAGCAGTGAAAACAGCCTTAACTATGGCTACACCTTC
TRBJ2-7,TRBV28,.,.,CASSSNEQYF,TGTGCCAGCAGTTCCAACGAGCAGTACTTC
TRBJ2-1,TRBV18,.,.,CASSPLAGVNEQFF,TGTGCCAGCTCACCTCTTGCCGGGGTGAATGAGCAGTTCTTC
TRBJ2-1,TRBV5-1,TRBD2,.,CASRVGGGNNEQFF,TGCGCCAGCAGGGTGGGCGGGGGAAACAATGAGCAGTTCTTC
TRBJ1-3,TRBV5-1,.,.,CASREVLGGNTIYF,TGCGCCAGCAGGGAGGTCTTAGGAGGAAACACCATATATTTT
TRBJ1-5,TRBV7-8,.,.,CASSLGRAAMNQPQHF,TGTGCCAGCAGCTTAGGGCGGGCAGCCATGAATCAGCCCCAGCATTTT
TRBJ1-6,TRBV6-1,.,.,CASSEDGSYNSPLHF,TGTGCCAGCAGTGAAGACGGTTCCTATAATTCACCCCTCCACTTT
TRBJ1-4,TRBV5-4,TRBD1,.,CASSSTGGDEKLFF,TGTGCCAGCAGCTCCACAGGGGGGGATGAAAAACTGTTTTTT
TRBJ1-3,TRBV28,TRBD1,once,CASLPGGSGNTIYF,TGTGCCAGCCTTCCAGGGGGCTCCGGAAACACCATATATTTT
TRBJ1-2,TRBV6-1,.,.,CASSSQGYGYTF,TGTGCCAGCAGTTCCCAGGGATATGGCTACACCTTC
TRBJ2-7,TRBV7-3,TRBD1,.,CASSNPGQGREQYF,TGTGCCAGCAGCAATCCGGGACAGGGCCGCGAGCAGTACTTC
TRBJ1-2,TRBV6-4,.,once,CARGVADPTNYGYTF,TGTGCCAGAGGGGTGGCAGATCCCACTAACTATGGCTACACCTTC
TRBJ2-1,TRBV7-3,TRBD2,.,CASSGSGDNEQFF,TGTGCCAGCAGCGGAAGCGGGGACAATGAGCAGTTCTTC
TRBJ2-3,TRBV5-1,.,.,CASSGEGGDTQYF,TGCGCCAGCAGCGGTGAGGGTGGGGATACGCAGTATTTT
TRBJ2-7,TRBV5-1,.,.,CASSLDPSYEQYF,TGCGCCAGCAGCTTGGACCCCTCCTACGAGCAGTACTTC
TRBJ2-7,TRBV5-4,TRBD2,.,CASQLAGGSYEQYF,TGTGCCAGCCAACTAGCGGGAGGCTCCTACGAGCAGTACTTC
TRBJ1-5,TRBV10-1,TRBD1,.,CASSEASRDRGRPYSNQPQHF,TGCGCCAGCAGTGAGGCAAGCCGGGACAGGGGGCGACCCTATAGCAATCAGCCCCAGCATTTT
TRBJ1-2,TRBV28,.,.,CASSSLGSYGYTF,TGTGCCAGCAGTTCCCTCGGGAGTTATGGCTACACCTTC
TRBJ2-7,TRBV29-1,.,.,CSVAGTRDEQYF,TGCAGCGTTGCCGGGACAAGGGACGAGCAGTACTTC
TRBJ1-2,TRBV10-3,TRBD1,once,CATTTGGVNYGYTF,TGTGCCACTACGACAGGGGGAGTTAACTATGGCTACACCTTC
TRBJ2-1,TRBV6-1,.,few,CASSEALTAGFF,TGTGCCAGCAGTGAAGCGTTAACAGCGGGGTTCTTC
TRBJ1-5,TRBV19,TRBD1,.,CASSKDRSFQPQHF,TGTGCCAGTAGTAAGGACAGGAGCTTTCAGCCCCAGCATTTT
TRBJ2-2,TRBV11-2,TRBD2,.,CASSRNFSGRGTGELFF,TGTGCCAGCAGCCGAAACTTTAGCGGGAGGGGGACCGGGGAGCTGTTTTTT
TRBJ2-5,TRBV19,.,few,CASSIGGVLRETQYF,TGTGCCAGTAGTATCGGGGGAGTCCTGCGGGAGACCCAGTACTTC
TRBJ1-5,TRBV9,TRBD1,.,CASSPEGGQYSNQPQHF,TGTGCCAGCAGCCCCGAGGGGGGACAGTATAGCAATCAGCCCCAGCATTTT
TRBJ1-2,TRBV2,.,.,CASGISQGSDYGYTF,TGTGCCAGCGGGATTTCCCAGGGGTCGGACTATGGCTACACCTTC
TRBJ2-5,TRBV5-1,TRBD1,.,CASSLGTGGAGWYF,TGCGCCAGCAGCTTGGGGACAGGGGGCGCAGGGTGGTACTTC
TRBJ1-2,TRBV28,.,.,CASSQTSPQRDTF,TGTGCCAGCAGTCAAACCTCACCCCAACGAGACACCTTC
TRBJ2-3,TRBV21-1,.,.,CASSKGREGPSPDTQYF,TGTGCCAGCAGCAAAGGACGGGAGGGCCCGTCTCCAGATACGCAGTATTTT
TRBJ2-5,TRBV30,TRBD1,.,CAWSVTGGETQYF,TGTGCCTGGAGTGTAACAGGGGGAGAGACCCAGTACTTC
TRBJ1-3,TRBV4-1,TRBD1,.,CASSLQGGQRNTIYF,TGCGCCAGCAGCCTTCAGGGGGGTCAGAGGAACACCATATATTTT
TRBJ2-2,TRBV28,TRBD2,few,CASSFGYGLADTGELFF,TGTGCCAGCAGTTTCGGTTACGGACTAGCGGACACCGGGGAGCTGTTTTTT
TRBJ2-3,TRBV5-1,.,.,CASSQSRAGDTQYF,TGCGCCAGCAGCCAGTCGCGGGCCGGGGATACGCAGTATTTT